This TCR beta chain is from a study of blood T cells in healthy people across ages (dated by TCRdb to the mid-2010s). Background on the whole study: In model experiments, template switching captured about one uniquely barcoded TCR beta cDNA molecule for every two T cells. Age-related changes in TCR beta repertoire diversity were measured in the study by deep sequencing normalized with unique cDNA molecular identifiers. The donors were divided into four age groups: young (average approximately 15 years), middle-aged (about 39), aged (approximately 62) and long-lived (roughly 82). Donors of different ages were randomly distributed across sequencing lanes to avoid experimental bias. Two additional independent replicas of 1 million unique cDNA reads from the same blood draw were analyzed for two donors (one aged 18 to 29 and one aged 80 or older).

The germline V gene specifies SGHRS as CDR1 and YFSETQ as CDR2. Spanning cysteine to phenylalanine, the CDR3 consists of 13 amino acids. Only CDR3 DNA remains: 39 bases, in frame from the first base. Trimming removed 5 bases from V and 7 bases from J, leaving 13 bases between the germline ends. Findings and caveats that apply to the study as a whole: There was a strong correlation between observed TCR beta diversity and the percentage of naive T cells measured by flow cytometry. Because donor CMV infection status was unknown, age-related changes in expanded clonotypes were potentially confounded. Since profiling was done on bulk unsorted PBMCs, naive and antigen-experienced compartments could not be conclusively compared. Estimates of total diversity from one million sequenced T cells were regarded as lower bounds and underestimates. Compared with the aged group, the long-lived group had more naive CD4+ T cells, fewer expanded clones and increased TCR diversity, suggesting age selection. Observed TCR beta diversity per million T cells fell roughly linearly with age, and a significant reduction was already apparent by age roughly 40.

Donors were approximately 42 systemically healthy Caucasian individuals from Russia aged 6 to 90 years. Each donor gave ten milliliters of peripheral blood, drawn into EDTA-treated Vacutainer tubes. Ficoll-Paque density-gradient centrifugation was used to isolate PBMCs, with at least 7 million per sample. Total RNA, at least 6 micrograms per sample, was extracted from PBMCs with Trizol reagent. For every donor, an aliquot of PBMCs went through flow cytometry to measure the percentages of naive CD45RAhigh/CD27high T cells. This clonotype was found many times. The specificity of this receptor is unknown. No much larger clone exists at a distance of one base, and base qualities are not known. Library generation was performed with 5' RACE. TCRdb names Illumina HiSeq 2500 as the instrument used. A second PCR of about 7 to 12 cycles was performed with a sample-barcoded 5' primer and a J-beta primer mix. Each TCR beta cDNA molecule received a unique molecular identifier from a template-switch 5' adaptor carrying 12 random nucleotides. Each sample yielded at least 3 million CDR3-containing paired-end reads. All of the RNA was converted into first-strand cDNA using the Mint cDNA synthesis kit, with a TRBC-specific oligonucleotide serving as the primer. After uracil-DNA glycosylase treatment, a first 18-cycle PCR used universal primers M1SS and BC2_uni_R on all cDNA. Per the authors' processing: For normalization, 1 million high-quality reads were randomly selected from each sample, with every read carrying a distinct molecular identifier. Instead of being binned into consensus sequences, reads that shared molecular identifiers were thrown out. MiTCR, with a Q25 quality threshold and the strictest error-elimination algorithm, was used for CDR3 identification, clonotype clustering and error correction. A nonparametric unseen species model with Euler transformation was used to estimate lower-bound total TCR beta diversity. TCRdb cleaned the public reads at Q25 with fastp, built clones with MiXCR and kept in-frame beta chains. Rows merge per CDR3 protein into single entries with the most common DNA and genes. These V and J calls originate from TCRdb's pipeline instead of the authors' own analysis. This sample holds about 670,000 distinct CDR3 sequences; around 52% were observed only once. The ten largest clonotypes hold approximately 13% of the sample.

The V and J genes are TRBV5-1 and TRBJ2-1, and perhaps TRBD2 as D gene, on 6 matching bases. This receptor was obtained from a woman older than 75 in good health. The sample taken for sequencing was blood. DNA sequence: TGCGCCAGCAGACCTGGGACTTCTAATGAGCAGTTCTTC. This sequence encodes CASRPGTSNEQFF.